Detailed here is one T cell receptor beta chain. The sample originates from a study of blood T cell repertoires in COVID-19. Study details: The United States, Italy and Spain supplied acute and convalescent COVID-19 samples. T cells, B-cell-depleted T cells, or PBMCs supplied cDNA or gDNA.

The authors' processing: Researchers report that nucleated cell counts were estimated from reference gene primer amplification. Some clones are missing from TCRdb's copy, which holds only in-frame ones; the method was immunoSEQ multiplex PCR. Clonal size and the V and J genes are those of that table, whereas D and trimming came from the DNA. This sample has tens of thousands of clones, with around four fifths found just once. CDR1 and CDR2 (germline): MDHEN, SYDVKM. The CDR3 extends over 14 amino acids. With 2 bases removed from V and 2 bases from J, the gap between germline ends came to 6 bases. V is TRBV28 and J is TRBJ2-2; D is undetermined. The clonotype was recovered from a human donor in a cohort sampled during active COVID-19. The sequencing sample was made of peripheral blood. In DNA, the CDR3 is TGTGCCAGCAGTTTAGGGCACAACACCGGGGAGCTGTTTTTT. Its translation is CASSLGHNTGELFF.